The entry below gives a single TCR beta chain sequence along with its context. Its matching antigen is unknown. UMI-labeled 5' RACE TRB cDNA libraries were prepared from the cells. TCRdb reprocessed the 5' RACE reads; each CDR3 protein has one entry and no DNA is given. Reported are about 92,000 distinct CDR3 sequences; the ten largest clones contain approximately 1.7%. This specimen comes from a study of CXCR3-negative and CXCR3-positive naive CD8 T cells. About the study: With about 1.5 +/- 0.3 million reads per library, the TRB reads numbered some 150 million in total. Study-level results: Memory CD8+ cells had much lower diversity, and both naive subsets had comparably high diversity. With CXCR3 expression partially decreased after cryopreservation, most assays relied on fresh PBMCs. Memory cells showed distinct TRBV-TRBJ patterns, while the two naive subsets matched.

CDR1 MNHEY and CDR2 SVGAGI come from the germline V gene. The CDR3 totals 14 residues. The sample consisted of naive CXCR3- CD8+ T cells from blood. The subset was: CD45RO-CCR7+CD27+CD95- naive CD8+ T cells lacking CXCR3 (TNR3-). This sequence originates from a human donor in good health. Some clones in this sample may be carry-over from other donors' samples. The J gene is TRBJ2-1, the V gene TRBV6-5; TCRdb proposes TRBD1, but this gene call is untestable without DNA. CDR3 sequence: CASSYGQGYNEQFF.